This T cell receptor beta chain stems from a study of T-cell memory formation after mild COVID-19. Using its own MiXCR run on the 5' RACE reads, TCRdb lists one record per CDR3 protein. The sample contains 350,000 to 450,000 distinct CDR3 sequences, 20% of which appear only once. This clonotype occurred many times. Its target is unknown. Study-level results: CD4+ contracting clones were found mainly in CM and EM, and CD8+ ones in EMRA. The study detected some responding clones in pre-infection memory, suggesting cross-reactive memory joined.

Germline values: CDR1 SGHTA, CDR2 FQGNSA. The length of the CDR3 is 13 residues. V was clipped by 4 bases and J by 0 bases, with 6 bases between them. Sequenced: PBMCs or a T cell subset sorted from them (not recorded which). This TCR came from an adult woman who had mild COVID-19 (a few samples of this study predate the infection). Cell type and time point are not known. This chain links TRBV7-2 with TRBJ1-1; the D is unclear. DNA of the CDR3: TGTGCCAGCAGCTCTTCCCTGAACACTGAAGCTTTCTTT. Its translation: CASSSSLNTEAFF.